A single sample gave rise to the 21 T cell receptor beta chains below, sequenced in a study of blood T cell repertoires in COVID-19. Method: immunoSEQ multiplex PCR; TCRdb's copy keeps in-frame clones and lacks some. Found here are about 270,000 clones, around 87% of them singletons; the top ten hold over 2%. The sequenced sample was peripheral blood. The source is a woman between 50 and 59 years old with acute or convalescent COVID-19.

In its sample, this clone was seen a few times. The chain links TRBV2 to TRBJ2-7; maybe TRBD2 (6 bases). CDR3 length: 11 amino acids. CDR1 SNHLY and CDR2 FYNNEI come from the germline V gene. Trimming stripped 3 bases from V and 10 bases from J, with 10 bases between. The CDR3 DNA reads TGTGCCAGCAGTGAGCTAGCGTACCAGTACTTC. Translating it yields CASSELAYQYF.

The CDR3 protein is CASGPTGALASYNEQFF. CDR3 DNA: TGTGCTAGTGGTCCCACAGGTGCCCTGGCTAGCTACAATGAGCAGTTCTTC. The V and J genes are TRBV12-5 and TRBJ2-1; D may be TRBD1 (5 bases). Germline V gives CDR1 LGHNT, CDR2 FRNRAP. The V gene lost 5 bases and the J gene lost 3 bases, with 20 bases spanning the gap. CDR3 length: 17 amino acids.

The chain is built from TRBV9 and TRBJ2-1, with 8 bases aligning to TRBD1. Germline trimming cut 2 bases from V and 1 base from J; bases unmatched to any gene: 2. Germline CDR1 reads SGDLS; CDR2 reads YYNGEE. The CDR3 runs to 15 residues. CDR3 in amino acids: CASSVYRGSYNEQFF. The CDR3 DNA is TGTGCCAGCAGCGTTTACAGGGGGTCCTACAATGAGCAGTTCTTC.

The CDR3 DNA reads TGTGCCAGCTCACCACTATTCTCCTACGAGCAGTACTTC. Residues: CASSPLFSYEQYF. The J gene is TRBJ2-7, the V gene TRBV18; D is uncertain. Germline V gives CDR1 KGHSH, CDR2 LQKENI. The CDR3 sequence is 13 residues long. V was cut by 1 base and J by 0 bases, with 4 bases left in between.

V usage is TRBV5-1 and J usage is TRBJ2-7; possibly TRBD2 for D (5 bases). Trimming cost V 0 bases and J 3 bases, with 13 bases left between them. This CDR3 comprises 15 residues. The germline V gene encodes CDR1 SGHRS and CDR2 YFSETQ. The CDR3 DNA sequence: TGCGCCAGCAGCTTGGGAGCCGGGGAGATCTACGAGCAGTACTTC. Translated: CASSLGAGEIYEQYF.

The V and J genes are TRBV5-1 and TRBJ1-2; no clear D. This CDR3 contains 15 residues. Trimming stripped 0 bases from V and 12 bases from J, with 21 bases between. Per the germline V gene, CDR1 is SGHRS and CDR2 is YFSETQ. CDR3 nucleotide sequence: TGCGCCAGCAGCTTGGATCCTTTGGCACAGACGCCGGACACCTTC. Its protein product is CASSLDPLAQTPDTF.

This clone was picked up a small number of times. The chain has TRBV4-1 and TRBJ2-7; 8 bases are a match to TRBD1. V was pared by 0 bases and J by 3 bases, with 19 bases of the junction left unmatched. CDR3 length equals 20 residues. Germline V CDR1 and CDR2: MGHRA, YSYEKL. The DNA of the CDR3 is TGCGCCAGCAGCCAAGATGCGGGACAGGAAAAATTAGCGGAGCACTACGAGCAGTACTTC. Its protein is CASSQDAGQEKLAEHYEQYF.

V and J are TRBV18 and TRBJ2-7; 9 nucleotides match TRBD2. The CDR3 totals 15 residues. J lost 5 bases, V lost 1 base, and 6 bases had no gene match. Germline values: CDR1 KGHSH, CDR2 LQKENI. The CDR3 DNA follows: TGTGCCAGCTCACCACTAGCGGGAGTTCCCAACGAGCAGTACTTC. It is translated as CASSPLAGVPNEQYF.

This clone was observed once. The rearrangement links TRBV19 to TRBJ1-3; D is possibly TRBD1 (5 bases). V lost 8 bases and J 7 bases, leaving 18 bases between the germline ends. Germline V lookup: CDR1 LNHDA, CDR2 SQIVND (reference sequence). CDR3 size: 14 residues. CDR3 in amino acids: CASGSGYLRNTIYF. As DNA, the CDR3 is TGTGCCAGTGGTTCAGGGTATTTGAGGAACACCATATATTTT.

The genes are TRBV2 and TRBJ2-1; 9 bases are shared with TRBD2. Germline-derived CDR1 and CDR2 are SNHLY and FYNNEI. V gave up 6 bases and J gave up 4 bases; unmatched junction bases: 10. This CDR3 region has 16 residues. The CDR3 DNA follows: TGTGCCAGCAGCGGGGGTCGCGGGAGGGTTTACAATGAGCAGTTCTTC. This translates into CASSGGRGRVYNEQFF. Supplemented by reference TRBV2 and TRBJ2-1, the full variable domain reads EPEVTQTPSHQVTQMGQEVILRCVPISNHLYFYWYRQILGQKVEFLVSFYNNEISEKSEIFDDQFSVERPDGSNFTLKIRSTKLEDSAMYFCASSGGRGRVYNEQFFGPGTRLTVL.

The chain recombines TRBV18 with TRBJ2-7; D might be TRBD2 (6 bases). CDR1 is KGHSH and CDR2 is LQKENI in the germline V gene. This CDR3 has 14 residues. Trimming stripped 3 bases from V and 0 bases from J, with 9 bases between. This chain's CDR3 is CASSPQGLSYEQYF. The DNA of the CDR3 is TGTGCCAGCTCACCTCAGGGACTCTCCTACGAGCAGTACTTC.

CDR3 residues: CASSPSTGANEKLFF. CDR3 nucleotides: TGTGCCAGCAGCCCATCGACAGGGGCTAATGAAAAACTGTTTTTT. The V gene is TRBV7-2, the J gene TRBJ1-4, with 8 bases that match TRBD1. Germline loops: CDR1 SGHTA, CDR2 FQGNSA. The CDR3 loop spans 15 amino acids. The ends lost 5 bases at V and 3 bases at J; junction bases unmatched: 5.

The chain has TRBV28 and TRBJ1-1; 7 positions agree with TRBD1. The CDR3 is 13 residues long. V dropped 7 bases and J dropped 4; count of bases not matched to a gene: 6. The germline V gene encodes CDR1 MDHEN and CDR2 SYDVKM. The CDR3 sequence is CASTSTGITEAFF. The CDR3 nucleotides are TGTGCCAGCACCTCGACAGGGATCACTGAAGCTTTCTTT.

This rearrangement joins TRBV18 to TRBJ1-2; 9 bases agree with TRBD1. Germline CDR1 KGHSH, CDR2 LQKENI. After removal of 3 bases from V and 3 bases from J, the junction contained 5 bases not matched to a gene. The CDR3 length is 15 residues. The CDR3: CASSPGTGRDYGYTF. In DNA form, the CDR3 reads TGTGCCAGCTCACCGGGGACAGGGAGGGACTATGGCTACACCTTC.

The table lists this clone with a few counts. The rearrangement links TRBV10-3 to TRBJ1-3; TRBD1 might be the D (6 bases). The length of the CDR3 is 15 residues. Trimming removed 0 bases at V and 4 bases at J, with 10 bases between. Germline-derived CDR1 and CDR2 are ENHRY and SYGVKD. The CDR3 protein is CAISESGGSGNTIYF. CDR3 nucleotide sequence: TGTGCCATCAGTGAGTCAGGGGGATCCGGAAACACCATATATTTT.

This clone has only a few counts. The chain recombines TRBV4-3 with TRBJ2-7; possible D gene TRBD1, 5 bases. The CDR3 totals 16 residues. Germline lookup yields CDR1 LGHNA and CDR2 YSLEER. The V end was cut by 4 bases, the J end by 0 bases, with 16 bases between. For the CDR3, the DNA is TGCGCCAGCAGCCCTCGGCAGGGTGATAGCTCCTACGAGCAGTACTTC. Amino acids: CASSPRQGDSSYEQYF.

V and J are TRBV7-2 and TRBJ2-2, with D perhaps TRBD1 (5 bases). In germline, CDR1 is SGHTA, CDR2 FQGNSA. The CDR3 totals 15 residues. Trimming removed 2 bases at V and 4 bases at J, with 11 bases between. CDR3 nucleotides: TGTGCCAGCAGCTTACTTCAGGGTCGCACCGGGGAGCTGTTTTTT. Translating gives CASSLLQGRTGELFF.

This sequence joins TRBV19 and TRBJ2-1; tentatively, D is TRBD1 (6 bases). The V gene lost 1 base and the J gene lost 2 bases, with 15 bases spanning the gap. The germline CDR1 and CDR2 sequences are LNHDA and SQIVND (reference sequence). The CDR3 is made up of 17 amino acids. The CDR3 DNA reads TGTGCCAGTAGTATAGTCGCAGGGGCCCAACCCTACAATGAGCAGTTCTTC. Encoded protein: CASSIVAGAQPYNEQFF.

This clone has only one observation. The chain carries TRBV6-6 and TRBJ2-1; possible D gene TRBD1, 7 bases. Germline CDR1 is MNHNY and CDR2 is SVGAGI (reference sequence). The CDR3 is 16 amino acids. V lost 5 bases to trimming and J lost 9 bases, with 23 bases between them. CDR3 bases: TGTGCCAGCAGTCGATACCTAGCGACAGGGCAGGGTGAGCAGTTCTTC. It is translated as CASSRYLATGQGEQFF.

The V call is TRBV2, the J call TRBJ2-4, with 8 bases fitting TRBD2. Germline values: CDR1 SNHLY, CDR2 FYNNEI. The length of the CDR3 is 13 residues. V was clipped by 4 bases and J by 9 bases; unmatched bases: 5. CDR3 region: CASSASGTSIQYF. The CDR3 DNA reads TGTGCCAGCAGTGCTTCCGGGACTAGCATTCAGTACTTC. Drawing the rest from reference TRBV2 and TRBJ2-4, the complete variable domain is EPEVTQTPSHQVTQMGQEVILRCVPISNHLYFYWYRQILGQKVEFLVSFYNNEISEKSEIFDDQFSVERPDGSNFTLKIRSTKLEDSAMYFCASSASGTSIQYFGAGTRLSVL.

In its sample, this clone was seen a few times. The chain recombines TRBV29-1 with TRBJ1-1; 8 bases line up with TRBD1. From germline, CDR1 is SQVTM and CDR2 ANQGSEA. With 7 bases clipped from V and 5 bases from J, the junction kept 18 bases outside the gene matches. There are 16 residues in the CDR3. The CDR3, as DNA: TGCAGCGCCAACGACAGGGGAATTGGTATAGGGACTGAAGCTTTCTTT. It encodes CSANDRGIGIGTEAFF.